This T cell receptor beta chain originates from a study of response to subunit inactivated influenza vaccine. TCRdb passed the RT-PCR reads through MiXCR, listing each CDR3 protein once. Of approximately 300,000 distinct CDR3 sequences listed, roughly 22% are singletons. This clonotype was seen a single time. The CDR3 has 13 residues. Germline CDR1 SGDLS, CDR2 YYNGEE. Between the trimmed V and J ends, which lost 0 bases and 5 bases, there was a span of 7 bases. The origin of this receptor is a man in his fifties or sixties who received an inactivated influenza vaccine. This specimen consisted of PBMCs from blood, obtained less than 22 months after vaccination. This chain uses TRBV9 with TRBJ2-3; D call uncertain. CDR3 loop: CASSVGLQDTQYF. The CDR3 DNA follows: TGTGCCAGCAGCGTAGGCCTTCAAGATACGCAGTATTTT.